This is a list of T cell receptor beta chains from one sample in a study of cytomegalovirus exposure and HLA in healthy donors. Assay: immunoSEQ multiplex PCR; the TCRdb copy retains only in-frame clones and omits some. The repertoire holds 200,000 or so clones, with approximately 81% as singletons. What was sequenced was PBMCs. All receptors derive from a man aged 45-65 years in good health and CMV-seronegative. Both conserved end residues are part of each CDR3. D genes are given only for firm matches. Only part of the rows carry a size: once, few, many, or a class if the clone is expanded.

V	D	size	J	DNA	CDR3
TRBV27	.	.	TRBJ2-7	TGTGCCAGCAGTTCGGGGTGGGACTCCTACGAGCAGTACTTC	CASSSGWDSYEQYF
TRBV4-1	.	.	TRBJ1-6	TGCGCCAGCAGCCAAGATCAGGCCTTCTCCTATAATTCACCCCTCCACTTT	CASSQDQAFSYNSPLHF
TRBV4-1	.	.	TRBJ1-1	TGCGCCAGCAGCCAAGAAAACAGGTTGACTGAAGCTTTCTTT	CASSQENRLTEAFF
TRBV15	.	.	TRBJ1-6	TGTGCCACCAGCAGAGATCGGCAGGGGCCGACCTATAATTCACCCCTCCACTTT	CATSRDRQGPTYNSPLHF
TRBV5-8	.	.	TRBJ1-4	TGTGCCAGCAGCGCCGAGGCCCTAGTTTATGAAAAACTGTTTTTT	CASSAEALVYEKLFF
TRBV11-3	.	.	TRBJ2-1	TGTGCCAGCAGCGGCCTTCAAGATGAGCAGTTCTTC	CASSGLQDEQFF
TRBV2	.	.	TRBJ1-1	TGTGCCAGCAGTGGAGGGAACAGGAACACTGAAGCTTTCTTT	CASSGGNRNTEAFF
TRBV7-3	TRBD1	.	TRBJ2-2	TGTGCCAGCAGCGCGCAGGGGGCAGGAAACACCGGGGAGCTGTTTTTT	CASSAQGAGNTGELFF
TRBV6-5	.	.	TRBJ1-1	TGTGCCTCCAGCCGGGGGGGGAACACTGAAGCTTTCTTT	CASSRGGNTEAFF
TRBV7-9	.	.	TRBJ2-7	TGTGCCAGCAGTAAGACGGATCTGAGGTACGAGCAGTACTTC	CASSKTDLRYEQYF
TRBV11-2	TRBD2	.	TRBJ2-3	TGTGCCAGCAGCTTATTTGGTGCGGGGGTTGGGTGGGATACGCAGTATTTT	CASSLFGAGVGWDTQYF
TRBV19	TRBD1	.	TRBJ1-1	TGTGCCAGTAGTGATACAGGGGAGAGACCTGAAGCTTTCTTT	CASSDTGERPEAFF
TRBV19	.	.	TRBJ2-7	TGTGCCAGTAGTATAACAGGTGGACCGTTTGACTACGAGCAGTACTTC	CASSITGGPFDYEQYF
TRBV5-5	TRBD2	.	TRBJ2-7	TGTGCCAGCAGCTTGGCACTAGCGGGGATAAACGAGCAGTACTTC	CASSLALAGINEQYF
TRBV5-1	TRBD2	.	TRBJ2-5	TGCGCCAGCAGCTCTTTACTAGCGGGGGAAATCCAAGAGACCCAGTACTTC	CASSSLLAGEIQETQYF
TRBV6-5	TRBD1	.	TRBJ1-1	TGTGCCAGCAGTACCACTTGGACAGGTGAAGCTTTCTTT	CASSTTWTGEAFF
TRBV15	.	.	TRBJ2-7	TGTGCCACCAGCAGAGGTTTAGACTCAGACTACGAGCAGTACTTC	CATSRGLDSDYEQYF
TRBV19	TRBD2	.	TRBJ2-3	TGTGCCAGTAGTCCACGGACTAGCGGAGACACAGATACGCAGTATTTT	CASSPRTSGDTDTQYF
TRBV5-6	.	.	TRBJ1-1	TGTGCCAGCAGCTTGGTAGGGGGGGGCACTGAAGCTTTCTTT	CASSLVGGGTEAFF
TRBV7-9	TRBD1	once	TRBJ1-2	TGTGCCAGCAGCCTGGCGCGCCAGGGGGCTTTCGGCTACACCTTC	CASSLARQGAFGYTF
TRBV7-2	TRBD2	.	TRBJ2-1	TGTGCCAGCAGCTCCGGACTAGCGGGGGGCAATGAGCAGTTCTTC	CASSSGLAGGNEQFF
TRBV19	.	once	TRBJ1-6	TGTGCCAGTAGTCTCCCGCCTGCGGCCGGGTCACCCCTCCACTTT	CASSLPPAAGSPLHF
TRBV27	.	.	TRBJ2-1	TGTGCCAGCAGTCGGCCCGGGAGAGCTGAGCAGTTCTTC	CASSRPGRAEQFF
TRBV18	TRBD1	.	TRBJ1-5	TGTGCCAGCTCACAGGGGGCTAGCAATCAGCCCCAGCATTTT	CASSQGASNQPQHF
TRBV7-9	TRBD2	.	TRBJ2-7	TGTGCCAGCAGCTCTAGCGGGGGGGCGGGGGAGCAGTACTTC	CASSSSGGAGEQYF
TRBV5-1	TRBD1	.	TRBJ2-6	TGCGCCAGCAGCTTGGCCGTTATGGGACAGGGGGCCTACGGGGCCAACGTCCTGACTTTC	CASSLAVMGQGAYGANVLTF
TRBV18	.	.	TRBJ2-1	TGTGCCAGCTCACCACCGGGACAAGGTGAGCAGTTCTTC	CASSPPGQGEQFF
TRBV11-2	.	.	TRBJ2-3	TGTGCCAGCAGCTTAGTCCCGACAGGCACTAGAGATACGCAGTATTTT	CASSLVPTGTRDTQYF